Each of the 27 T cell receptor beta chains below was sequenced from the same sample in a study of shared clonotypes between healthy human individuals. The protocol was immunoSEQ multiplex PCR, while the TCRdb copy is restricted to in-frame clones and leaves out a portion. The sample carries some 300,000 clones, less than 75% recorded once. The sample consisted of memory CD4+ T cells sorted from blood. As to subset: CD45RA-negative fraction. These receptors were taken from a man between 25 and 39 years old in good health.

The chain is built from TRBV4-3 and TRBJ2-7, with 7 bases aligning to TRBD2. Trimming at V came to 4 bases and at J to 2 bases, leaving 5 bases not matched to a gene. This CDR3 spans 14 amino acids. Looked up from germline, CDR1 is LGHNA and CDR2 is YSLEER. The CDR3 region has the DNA TGCGCCAGCAGCCCAGCGGGAACCCCCTACGAGCAGTACTTC. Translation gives CASSPAGTPYEQYF.

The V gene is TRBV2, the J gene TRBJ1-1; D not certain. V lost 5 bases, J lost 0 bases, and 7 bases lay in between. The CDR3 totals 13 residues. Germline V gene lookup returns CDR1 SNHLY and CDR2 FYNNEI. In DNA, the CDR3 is TGTGCCAGCAGTATGGGCCTGAACACTGAAGCTTTCTTT. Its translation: CASSMGLNTEAFF.

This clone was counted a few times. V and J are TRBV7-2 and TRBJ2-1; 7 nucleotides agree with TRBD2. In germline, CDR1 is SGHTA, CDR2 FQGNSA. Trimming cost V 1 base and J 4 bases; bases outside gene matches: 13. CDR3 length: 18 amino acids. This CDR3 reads CASSLVRSDTSVYNEQFF. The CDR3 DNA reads TGTGCCAGCAGCTTAGTTAGGTCGGATACTAGCGTTTACAATGAGCAGTTCTTC.

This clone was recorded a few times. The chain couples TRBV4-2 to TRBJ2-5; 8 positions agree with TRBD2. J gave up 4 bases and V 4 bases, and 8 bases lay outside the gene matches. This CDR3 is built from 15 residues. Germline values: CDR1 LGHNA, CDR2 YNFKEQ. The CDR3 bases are TGTGCCAGCAGCCGAGCAGCGGGAGCGGGAGAGACCCAGTACTTC. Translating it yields CASSRAAGAGETQYF.

The CDR3 is CASSRDRASPQETQYF. DNA of the CDR3: TGTGCCAGCAGCCGGGACCGGGCCTCCCCCCAAGAGACCCAGTACTTC. The V gene is TRBV5-6, the J gene TRBJ2-5; D tentatively fits TRBD1 or TRBD2 (5 bases each). Germline V lookup: CDR1 SGHDT, CDR2 YYEEEE. The V gene lost 4 bases and the J gene lost 1 base, with 17 bases spanning the gap. The CDR3 consists of 16 residues.

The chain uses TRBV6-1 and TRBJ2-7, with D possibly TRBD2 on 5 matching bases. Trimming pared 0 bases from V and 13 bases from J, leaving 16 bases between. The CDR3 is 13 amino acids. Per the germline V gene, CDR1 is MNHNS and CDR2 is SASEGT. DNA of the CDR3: TGTGCCAGCAGTGAAGCAGATTTCGGGGTCCCTTACTTC. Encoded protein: CASSEADFGVPYF.

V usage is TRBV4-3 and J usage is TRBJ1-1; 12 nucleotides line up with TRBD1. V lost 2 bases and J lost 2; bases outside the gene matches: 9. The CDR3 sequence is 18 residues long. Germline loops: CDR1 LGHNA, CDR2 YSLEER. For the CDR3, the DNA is TGCGCCAGCAGCCAAAGCTACGCCGGGACAGGGGGCAACACTGAAGCTTTCTTT. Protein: CASSQSYAGTGGNTEAFF.

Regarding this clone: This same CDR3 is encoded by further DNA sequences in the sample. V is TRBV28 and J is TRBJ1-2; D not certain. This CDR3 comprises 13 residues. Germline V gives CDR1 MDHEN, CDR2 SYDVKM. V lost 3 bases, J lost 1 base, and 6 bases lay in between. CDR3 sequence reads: CASSFGGNYGYTF. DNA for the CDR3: TGTGCCAGCAGTTTCGGCGGTAACTATGGCTACACCTTC.

The CDR3 DNA is TGCGCCAGCAGCTTGGGCGGGAGGGCCATCAGCACAGATACGCAGTATTTT. Translating gives CASSLGGRAISTDTQYF. The chain links TRBV5-1 to TRBJ2-3; TRBD2 aligns across 9 bases. The CDR3 totals 17 residues. Germline lookup yields CDR1 SGHRS and CDR2 YFSETQ. J gave up 0 bases and V 0 bases, and 5 bases lay outside the gene matches.

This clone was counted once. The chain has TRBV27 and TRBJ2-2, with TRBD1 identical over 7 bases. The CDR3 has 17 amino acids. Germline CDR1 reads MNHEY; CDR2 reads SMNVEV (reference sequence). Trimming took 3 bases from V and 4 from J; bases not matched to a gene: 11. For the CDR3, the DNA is TGTGCCAGCAGTTTTGGGGTGGGACAGACCCTCACCGGGGAGCTGTTTTTT. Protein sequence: CASSFGVGQTLTGELFF.

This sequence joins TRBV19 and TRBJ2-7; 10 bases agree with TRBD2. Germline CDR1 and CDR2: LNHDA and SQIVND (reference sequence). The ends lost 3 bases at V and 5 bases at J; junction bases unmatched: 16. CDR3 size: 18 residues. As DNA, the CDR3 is TGTGCCAGTAGTATGAGTGAGGGGCTAGCGGGAGTAATCAACGAGCAGTACTTC. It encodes CASSMSEGLAGVINEQYF.

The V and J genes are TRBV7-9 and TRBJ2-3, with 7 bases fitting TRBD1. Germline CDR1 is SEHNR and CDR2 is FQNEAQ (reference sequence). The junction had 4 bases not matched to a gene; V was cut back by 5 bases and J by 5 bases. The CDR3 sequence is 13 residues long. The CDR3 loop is CASSLGTEDTQYF. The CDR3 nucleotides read TGTGCCAGCAGCCTGGGGACAGAAGATACGCAGTATTTT.

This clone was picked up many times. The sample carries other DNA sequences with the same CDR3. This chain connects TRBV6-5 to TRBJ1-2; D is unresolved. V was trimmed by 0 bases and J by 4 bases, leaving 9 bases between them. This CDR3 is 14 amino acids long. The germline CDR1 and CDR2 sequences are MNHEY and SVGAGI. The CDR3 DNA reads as TGTGCCAGCAGTTACTCCCAGGCCCCCTATGGCTACACCTTC. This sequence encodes CASSYSQAPYGYTF.

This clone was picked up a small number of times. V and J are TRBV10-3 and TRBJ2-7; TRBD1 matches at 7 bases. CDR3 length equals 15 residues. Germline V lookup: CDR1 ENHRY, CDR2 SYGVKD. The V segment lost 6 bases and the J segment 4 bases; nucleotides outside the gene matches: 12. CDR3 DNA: TGTGCCATCAGAACCTCAGGGGGTACCACATACGAGCAGTACTTC. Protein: CAIRTSGGTTYEQYF.

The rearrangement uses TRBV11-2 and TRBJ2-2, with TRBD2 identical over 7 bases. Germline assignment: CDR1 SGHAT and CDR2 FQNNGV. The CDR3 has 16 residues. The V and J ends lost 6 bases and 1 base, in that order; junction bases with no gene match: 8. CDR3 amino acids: CASSPRSGVNTGELFF. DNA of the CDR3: TGTGCCAGCAGTCCGAGGAGCGGGGTGAACACCGGGGAGCTGTTTTTT.

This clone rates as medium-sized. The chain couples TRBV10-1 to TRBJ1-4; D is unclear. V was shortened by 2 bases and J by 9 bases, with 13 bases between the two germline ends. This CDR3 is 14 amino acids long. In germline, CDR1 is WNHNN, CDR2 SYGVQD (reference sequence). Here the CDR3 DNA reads TGCGCCAGCAGTGAGCCGCGCGGTGGTCAAAAACTGTTTTTT. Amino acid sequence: CASSEPRGGQKLFF.

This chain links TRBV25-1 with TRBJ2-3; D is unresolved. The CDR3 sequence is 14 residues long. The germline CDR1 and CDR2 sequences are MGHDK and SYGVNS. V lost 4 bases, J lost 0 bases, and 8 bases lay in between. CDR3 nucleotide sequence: TGTGCCAGCAGTGTTCTTGCCAGCACAGATACGCAGTATTTT. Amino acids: CASSVLASTDTQYF. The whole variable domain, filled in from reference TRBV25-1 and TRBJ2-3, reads EADIYQTPRYLVIGTGKKITLECSQTMGHDKMYWYQQDPGMELHLIHYSYGVNSTEKGDLSSESTVSRIRTEHFPLTLESARPSHTSQYLCASSVLASTDTQYFGPGTRLTVL.

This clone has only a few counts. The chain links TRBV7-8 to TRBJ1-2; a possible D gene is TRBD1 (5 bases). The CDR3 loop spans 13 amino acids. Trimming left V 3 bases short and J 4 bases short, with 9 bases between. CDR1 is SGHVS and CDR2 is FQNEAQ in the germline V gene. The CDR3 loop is CASSFGTSYGYTF. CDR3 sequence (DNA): TGTGCCAGCAGCTTCGGGACCTCCTATGGCTACACCTTC.

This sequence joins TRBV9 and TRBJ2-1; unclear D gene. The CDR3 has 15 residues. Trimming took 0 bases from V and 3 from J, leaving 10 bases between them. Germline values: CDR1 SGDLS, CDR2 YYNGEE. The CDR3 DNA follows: TGTGCCAGCAGCGTAGAATTAGTGAACTACAATGAGCAGTTCTTC. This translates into CASSVELVNYNEQFF. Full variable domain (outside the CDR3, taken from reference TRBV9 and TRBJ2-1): DSGVTQTPKHLITATGQRVTLRCSPRSGDLSVYWYQQSLDQGLQFLIQYYNGEERAKGNILERFSAQQFPDLHSELNLSSLELGDSALYFCASSVELVNYNEQFFGPGTRLTVL.

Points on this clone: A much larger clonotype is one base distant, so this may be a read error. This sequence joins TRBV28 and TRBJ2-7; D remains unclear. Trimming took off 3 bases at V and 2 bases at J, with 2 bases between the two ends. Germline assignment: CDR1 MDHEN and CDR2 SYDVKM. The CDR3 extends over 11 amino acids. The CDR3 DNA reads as TGTGCCAGCAGTTTCGCCTACGAGCAGTACTTC. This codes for CASSFAYEQYF.

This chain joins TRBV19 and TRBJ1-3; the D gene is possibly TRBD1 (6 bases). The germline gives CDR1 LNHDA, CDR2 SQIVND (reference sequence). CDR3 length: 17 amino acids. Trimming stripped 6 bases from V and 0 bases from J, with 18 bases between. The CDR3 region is CASRQNRARGSGNTIYF. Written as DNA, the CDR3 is TGTGCCAGTAGGCAGAACAGGGCAAGGGGCTCTGGAAACACCATATATTTT. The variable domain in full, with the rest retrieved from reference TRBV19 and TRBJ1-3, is DGGITQSPKYLFRKEGQNVTLSCEQNLNHDAMYWYRQDPGQGLRLIYYSQIVNDFQKGDIAEGYSVSREKKESFPLTVTSAQKNPTAFYLCASRQNRARGSGNTIYFGEGSWLTVV.

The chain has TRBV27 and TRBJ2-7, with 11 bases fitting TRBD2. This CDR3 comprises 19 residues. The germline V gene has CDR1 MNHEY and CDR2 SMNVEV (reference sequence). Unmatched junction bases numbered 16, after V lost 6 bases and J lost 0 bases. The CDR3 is CASRGTGVAGGPISYEQYF. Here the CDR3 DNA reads TGTGCCAGCAGAGGAACTGGGGTAGCGGGAGGGCCTATCTCCTACGAGCAGTACTTC.

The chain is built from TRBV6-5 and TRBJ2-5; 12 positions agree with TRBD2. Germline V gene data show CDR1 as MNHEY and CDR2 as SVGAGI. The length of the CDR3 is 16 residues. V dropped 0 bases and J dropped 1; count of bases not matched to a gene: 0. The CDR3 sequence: CASSYSGLAGQETQYF. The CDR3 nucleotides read TGTGCCAGCAGTTACTCGGGACTAGCGGGCCAAGAGACCCAGTACTTC.

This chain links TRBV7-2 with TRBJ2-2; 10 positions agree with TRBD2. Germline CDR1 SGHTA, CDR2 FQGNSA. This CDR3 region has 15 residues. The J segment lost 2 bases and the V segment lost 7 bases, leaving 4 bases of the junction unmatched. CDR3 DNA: TGTGCCAGCACCAGGACTAGCGGTAACACCGGGGAGCTGTTTTTT. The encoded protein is CASTRTSGNTGELFF.

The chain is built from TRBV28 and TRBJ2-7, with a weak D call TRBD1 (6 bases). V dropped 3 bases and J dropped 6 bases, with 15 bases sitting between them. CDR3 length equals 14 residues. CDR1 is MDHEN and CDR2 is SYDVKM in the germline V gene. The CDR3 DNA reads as TGTGCCAGCAGTTTTTTCGGACAGCGATCCGAGCAGTACTTC. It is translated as CASSFFGQRSEQYF.

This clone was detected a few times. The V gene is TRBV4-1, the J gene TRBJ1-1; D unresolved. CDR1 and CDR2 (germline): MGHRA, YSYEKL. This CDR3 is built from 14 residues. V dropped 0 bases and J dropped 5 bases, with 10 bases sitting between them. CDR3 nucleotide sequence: TGCGCCAGCAGCCAAGACCAGGCAATGACTGAAGCTTTCTTT. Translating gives CASSQDQAMTEAFF.

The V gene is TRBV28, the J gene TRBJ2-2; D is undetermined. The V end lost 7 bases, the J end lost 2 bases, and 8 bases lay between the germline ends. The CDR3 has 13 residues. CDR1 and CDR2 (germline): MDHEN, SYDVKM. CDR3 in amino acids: CASTQDNTGELFF. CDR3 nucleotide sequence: TGTGCCAGCACTCAGGATAACACCGGGGAGCTGTTTTTT.